This T cell receptor beta chain emerged from a study of beta chain features in type 1 diabetes. Per germline, CDR1 LGHNA and CDR2 YSLEER. CDR3 length: 14 amino acids. Between the trimmed V and J ends, which lost 4 bases and 9 bases, there was a span of 16 bases. This clone was seen only a few times. Antigen unknown. Stem cell-like memory, regulatory, central memory and naive CD4+ cells were sorted via CD45RO/CCR7/CD25/CD127/CD95/CD27. Study-wide findings and caveats: High-TCR-expressing cells could be over-represented by cDNA sequencing.

The investigators reverse transcribed all of the isolated RNA, so they sequenced expressed TCRB transcripts. For naive, central memory and regulatory T cell samples, reads averaged around 3.8 million. This table comes from immunoSEQ multiplex PCR, and its TCRdb copy is limited to in-frame clones, with some not included. The table has 350,000 to 450,000 clones, approximately 15% seen once. Specimen: naive CD4+ T cells from blood. This receptor was identified in a man aged 25-45 years in good health. The V gene is TRBV4-3, the J gene TRBJ2-1; TRBD2 might be the D (5 bases). CDR3 sequence: CASSRASPSSEQFF. The CDR3 nucleotides read TGCGCCAGCAGCCGTGCAAGTCCTAGCTCTGAGCAGTTCTTC.